This T cell receptor beta chain was obtained from a study of blood T cells in healthy people across ages (dated by TCRdb to between 2015 and 2016). The study in broad terms: In model experiments, roughly one uniquely barcoded TCR beta cDNA molecule per two T cells was captured by template switching. The study analyzed two additional independent replicas of 1 million unique cDNA reads from the same blood draw for two donors, one aged 18 to 30 and one aged 80 or older. To avoid experimental bias, donors of different ages were randomly spread across the sequencing lanes. Donors were grouped into four age groups: young (average 16 years), middle-aged (over 35), aged (approximately 67) and long-lived (less than 85). To track age-related changes in TCR beta repertoire diversity, the study relied on deep sequencing normalized with unique cDNA molecular identifiers.

The paper as a whole reports these results and caveats: Estimates of total diversity based on one million sequenced T cells were regarded as lower bounds and as underestimates. Because profiling used bulk unsorted PBMCs, naive and antigen-experienced compartments could not be compared conclusively. As age increased, observed TCR beta diversity per million T cells dropped in a roughly linear way, and a significant reduction was already evident by age about 40. The CMV infection status of donors was not known, potentially confounding age-related changes in expanded clonotypes. The long-lived group showed more naive CD4+ T cells, fewer expanded clones and increased TCR diversity than the aged group, suggesting age selection. A strong correlation was found between observed TCR beta diversity and the percentage of naive T cells measured by flow cytometry.

Libraries were constructed by 5' RACE. This sample was sequenced with an Illumina HiSeq 2500. A second PCR of about 6 to 11 cycles was performed with a sample-barcoded 5' primer and a J-beta primer mix. Each TCR beta cDNA molecule received a unique molecular identifier from a template-switch 5' adaptor carrying 12 random nucleotides. At least 2.5 million CDR3-containing paired-end reads were obtained from each sample. The Mint cDNA synthesis kit, primed by a TRBC-specific oligonucleotide, was used to synthesize first-strand cDNA from all RNA. Following uracil-DNA glycosylase treatment, all cDNA underwent a first 18-cycle PCR with the universal primers M1SS and BC2_uni_R. Regarding the original processing steps: For normalization, 1 million high-quality reads were randomly selected from each sample, with every read carrying a distinct molecular identifier. Reads with shared molecular identifiers were discarded instead of being binned into consensus sequences. MiTCR, with a Q25 quality threshold and the strictest error-elimination algorithm, was used for CDR3 identification, clonotype clustering and error correction. A nonparametric unseen species model using Euler transformation provided a lower-bound estimate of total TCR beta diversity. TCRdb reprocessing: public reads trimmed at Q25 with fastp, clones called with MiXCR, in-frame beta chains kept. Under each unique CDR3 protein, matching rows form one entry showing the most common genes and DNA. The V and J calls follow TCRdb's processing rather than the paper's. The sample contains fewer than 1,000,000 distinct CDR3 sequences, under 45% of them found a single time. The ten largest clones add up to about 19% of the sample.

Systemically healthy Caucasian individuals from Russia, 39 in total and aged 6 to 90 years, were included as donors. Each donor gave about 9.8 milliliters of peripheral blood, drawn into EDTA-treated Vacutainer tubes. Ficoll-Paque density-gradient centrifugation was used to isolate PBMCs, with at least 7 million per sample. Total RNA was extracted from PBMCs with Trizol reagent, with at least 6 micrograms obtained per sample. For every donor, flow cytometry on a PBMC aliquot measured the percentage of naive CD45RAhigh/CD27high T cells. Remarks on this clonotype: It has no known antigen specificity. No base quality values were provided; no much bigger clone lies one nucleotide off.

Taken from cysteine to phenylalanine, the CDR3 has 15 residues. Only the CDR3 DNA is retained, 45 bases long and in frame from the first base. The germline V gene (reference sequence) yields DFQATT for CDR1 and SNEGSKA for CDR2. Trimming at the junction amounts to 1 base on V and 8 bases on J, and the germline ends lie 15 bases apart. The chain is made from TRBV20-1 and TRBJ1-6; no D segment can be confidently identified. The sequenced sample was blood. The sequence came from a man aged 55-75 years in good health. The sequenced DNA is TGCAGTGCTAGAGTTACTCAGGACGTTTATTCACCCCTCCACTTT. Translated, it gives CSARVTQDVYSPLHF.